This T cell receptor beta chain was sequenced during a study of blood T cell repertoires in COVID-19. Study summary: In each case, the material was cDNA or gDNA derived from T cells, B-cell-depleted T cells, or PBMCs.

Authors' data handling: Amplifying reference gene primers gave estimates of nucleated cell counts. TCRdb keeps only in-frame clones here, not all; method: immunoSEQ multiplex PCR. V, J and clone size derive from that table, while D and trimming were established from the DNA sequence. The sample yields 270,000 or so clones, approximately 91% seen once. This clone was seen once. Specimen: PBMCs or T cells enriched from blood (not recorded which). This clonotype was sampled from a woman aged 40 to 50 with acute COVID-19.

The CDR3 spells CATSDLGQSTDTQYF. CDR3 sequence (DNA): TGTGCCACCAGTGATTTGGGCCAGAGCACAGATACGCAGTATTTT. The rearrangement links TRBV24-1 to TRBJ2-3; D unresolved. The CDR3 totals 15 residues. The V gene lost 0 bases and the J gene lost 0 bases, with 6 bases spanning the gap. Germline CDR1 KGHDR, CDR2 SFDVKD.